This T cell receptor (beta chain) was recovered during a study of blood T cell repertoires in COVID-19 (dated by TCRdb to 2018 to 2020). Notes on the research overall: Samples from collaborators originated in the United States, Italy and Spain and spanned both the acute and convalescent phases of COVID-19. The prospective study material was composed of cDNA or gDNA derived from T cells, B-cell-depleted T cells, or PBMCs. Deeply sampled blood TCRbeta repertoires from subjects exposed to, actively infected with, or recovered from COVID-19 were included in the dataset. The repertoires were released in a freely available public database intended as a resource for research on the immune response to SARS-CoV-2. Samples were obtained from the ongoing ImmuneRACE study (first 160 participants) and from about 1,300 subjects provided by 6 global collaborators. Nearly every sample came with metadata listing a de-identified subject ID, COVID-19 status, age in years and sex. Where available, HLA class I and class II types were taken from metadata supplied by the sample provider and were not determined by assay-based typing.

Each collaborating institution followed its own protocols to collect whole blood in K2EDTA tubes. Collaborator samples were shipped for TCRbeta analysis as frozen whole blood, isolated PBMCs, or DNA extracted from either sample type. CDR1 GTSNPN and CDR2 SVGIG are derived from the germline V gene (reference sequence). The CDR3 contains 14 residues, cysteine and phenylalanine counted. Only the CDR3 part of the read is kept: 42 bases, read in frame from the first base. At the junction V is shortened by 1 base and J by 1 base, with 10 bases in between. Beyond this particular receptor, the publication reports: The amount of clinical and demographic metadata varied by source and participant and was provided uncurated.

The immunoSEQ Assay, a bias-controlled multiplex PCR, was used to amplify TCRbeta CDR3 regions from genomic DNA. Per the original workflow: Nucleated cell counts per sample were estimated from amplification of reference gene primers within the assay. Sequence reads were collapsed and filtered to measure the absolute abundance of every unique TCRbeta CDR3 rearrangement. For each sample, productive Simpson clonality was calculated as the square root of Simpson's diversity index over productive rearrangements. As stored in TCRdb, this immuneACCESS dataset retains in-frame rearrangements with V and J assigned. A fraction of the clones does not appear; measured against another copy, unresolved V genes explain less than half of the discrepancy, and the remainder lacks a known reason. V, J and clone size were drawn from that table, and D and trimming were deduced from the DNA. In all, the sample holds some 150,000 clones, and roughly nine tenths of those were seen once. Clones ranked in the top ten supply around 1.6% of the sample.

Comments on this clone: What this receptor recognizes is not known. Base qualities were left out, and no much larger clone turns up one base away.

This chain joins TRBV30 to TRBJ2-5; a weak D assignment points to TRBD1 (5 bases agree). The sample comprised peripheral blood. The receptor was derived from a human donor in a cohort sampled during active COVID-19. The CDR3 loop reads CAWSEGAVQETQYF. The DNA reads TGTGCCTGGAGTGAAGGGGCAGTCCAAGAGACCCAGTACTTC.